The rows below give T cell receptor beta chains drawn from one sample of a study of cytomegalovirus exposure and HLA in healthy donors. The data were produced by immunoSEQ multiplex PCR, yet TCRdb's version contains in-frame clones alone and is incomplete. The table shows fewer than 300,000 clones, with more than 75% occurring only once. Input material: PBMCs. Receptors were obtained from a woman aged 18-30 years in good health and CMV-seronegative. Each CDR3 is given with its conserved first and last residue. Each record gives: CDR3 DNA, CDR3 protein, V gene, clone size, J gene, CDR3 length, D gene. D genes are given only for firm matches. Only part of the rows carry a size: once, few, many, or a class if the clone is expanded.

CDR3 DNA: TGTGCCAGCAGCTTAACTAGCGGCTCCTACGAGCAGTACTTC
CDR3 protein: CASSLTSGSYEQYF
V gene: TRBV7-3
clone size: NA
J gene: TRBJ2-7
CDR3 length: 14
D gene: NA

CDR3 DNA: TGTGCCAGCATGGCCCGATCCAAGCCGGGACTATCCTACGAGCAGTACTTC
CDR3 protein: CASMARSKPGLSYEQYF
V gene: TRBV27
clone size: NA
J gene: TRBJ2-7
CDR3 length: 17
D gene: TRBD2

CDR3 DNA: TGTGCCAGCAGCGCAAGATCTTCACAGGGTTCCAATGAGCAGTTCTTC
CDR3 protein: CASSARSSQGSNEQFF
V gene: TRBV9
clone size: once
J gene: TRBJ2-1
CDR3 length: 16
D gene: NA

CDR3 DNA: TGTGCCAGCAGTTACGTCAGCGGGAGGGCCTACGAGCAGTACTTC
CDR3 protein: CASSYVSGRAYEQYF
V gene: TRBV6-5
clone size: NA
J gene: TRBJ2-7
CDR3 length: 15
D gene: TRBD2

CDR3 DNA: TGTGCCAGCAGTTTAGCGGGGGCGTATGGCTACACCTTC
CDR3 protein: CASSLAGAYGYTF
V gene: TRBV27
clone size: NA
J gene: TRBJ1-2
CDR3 length: 13
D gene: NA

CDR3 DNA: TGTGCCATCAGGAACGTGGTAACAAACACCGGGGAGCTGTTTTTT
CDR3 protein: CAIRNVVTNTGELFF
V gene: TRBV10-3
clone size: NA
J gene: TRBJ2-2
CDR3 length: 15
D gene: NA

CDR3 DNA: TGTGCCAGCAGCTTTCTAGCGGGAGAGGGTCATGAGCAGTTCTTC
CDR3 protein: CASSFLAGEGHEQFF
V gene: TRBV11-1
clone size: NA
J gene: TRBJ2-1
CDR3 length: 15
D gene: TRBD2

CDR3 DNA: TGCGCCAGCAGTTCGGGACAGGGCGGCTCCTACGAGCAGTACTTC
CDR3 protein: CASSSGQGGSYEQYF
V gene: TRBV5-1
clone size: NA
J gene: TRBJ2-7
CDR3 length: 15
D gene: TRBD1

CDR3 DNA: TGTGCCAGCAGTTCAACCCAGGGTTATCTTGATGGCTACACCTTC
CDR3 protein: CASSSTQGYLDGYTF
V gene: TRBV28
clone size: once
J gene: TRBJ1-2
CDR3 length: 15
D gene: NA

CDR3 DNA: TGTGCCAGCAGCACCCAAATGGGACAGGGGCCAAAGGTGGATGGCTACACCTTC
CDR3 protein: CASSTQMGQGPKVDGYTF
V gene: TRBV7-2
clone size: NA
J gene: TRBJ1-2
CDR3 length: 18
D gene: TRBD1

CDR3 DNA: TGTGCCAGCAGGGGGAGGGGACAGGGCTATTTT
CDR3 protein: CASRGRGQGYF
V gene: TRBV2
clone size: few
J gene: TRBJ1-3
CDR3 length: 11
D gene: TRBD1

CDR3 DNA: TGCGCCAGCAACGGGTTTACCAGCACAGATACGCAGTATTTT
CDR3 protein: CASNGFTSTDTQYF
V gene: TRBV5-1
clone size: NA
J gene: TRBJ2-3
CDR3 length: 14
D gene: NA

CDR3 DNA: TGTGCCAGCAGCTACCTTGGGGGGACAGGAGCCAATGAGCAGTTCTTC
CDR3 protein: CASSYLGGTGANEQFF
V gene: TRBV7-2
clone size: NA
J gene: TRBJ2-1
CDR3 length: 16
D gene: TRBD1

CDR3 DNA: TGTGCCAGCAGCTTCCAGGGGCCCAGTGAGCAGTTCTTC
CDR3 protein: CASSFQGPSEQFF
V gene: TRBV5-8
clone size: once
J gene: TRBJ2-1
CDR3 length: 13
D gene: NA

CDR3 DNA: TGTGCCAGCAGTGACGCGGGGGAGGGCAATGAGCAGTTCTTC
CDR3 protein: CASSDAGEGNEQFF
V gene: TRBV6-5
clone size: NA
J gene: TRBJ2-1
CDR3 length: 14
D gene: TRBD2

CDR3 DNA: TGTGCCAGCAGTTTAGGAGGGACCTATGGCTACACCTTC
CDR3 protein: CASSLGGTYGYTF
V gene: TRBV28
clone size: few
J gene: TRBJ1-2
CDR3 length: 13
D gene: NA

CDR3 DNA: TGCAGCGTTGTCTCAGGGGGCGGCCAGCCCCAGCATTTT
CDR3 protein: CSVVSGGGQPQHF
V gene: TRBV29-1
clone size: NA
J gene: TRBJ1-5
CDR3 length: 13
D gene: TRBD1

CDR3 DNA: TGTGCCAGTAGGACAGTCGGGACAGGTACTAATCAGCCCCAGCATTTT
CDR3 protein: CASRTVGTGTNQPQHF
V gene: TRBV19
clone size: NA
J gene: TRBJ1-5
CDR3 length: 16
D gene: TRBD1

CDR3 DNA: TGTGCCAGCAGCGCCTCCAGGGGCAGAGACGAGCAGTACTTC
CDR3 protein: CASSASRGRDEQYF
V gene: TRBV9
clone size: NA
J gene: TRBJ2-7
CDR3 length: 14
D gene: NA

CDR3 DNA: TGTGCCAGCAGTGGCATTGACAGGGTATCAGAGACCCAGTACTTC
CDR3 protein: CASSGIDRVSETQYF
V gene: TRBV25-1
clone size: NA
J gene: TRBJ2-5
CDR3 length: 15
D gene: TRBD1

CDR3 DNA: TGTGCCAGCAGCGTAGGGTTACAGCCAGCAAGTATGAACACTGAAGCTTTCTTT
CDR3 protein: CASSVGLQPASMNTEAFF
V gene: TRBV9
clone size: NA
J gene: TRBJ1-1
CDR3 length: 18
D gene: NA

CDR3 DNA: TGTGCCAGCAGCGTAGTGACAGAAAAGAACACTGAAGCTTTCTTT
CDR3 protein: CASSVVTEKNTEAFF
V gene: TRBV9
clone size: NA
J gene: TRBJ1-1
CDR3 length: 15
D gene: NA

CDR3 DNA: TGCGCCAGCAGCTTGGGGGGGGGTTTTAACACTGAAGCTTTCTTT
CDR3 protein: CASSLGGGFNTEAFF
V gene: TRBV5-1
clone size: NA
J gene: TRBJ1-1
CDR3 length: 15
D gene: NA

CDR3 DNA: TGTGCCAGCAGCAAACCGGGACTAGCGGGAGGACCTCCCAACTACGAGCAGTACTTC
CDR3 protein: CASSKPGLAGGPPNYEQYF
V gene: TRBV7-2
clone size: NA
J gene: TRBJ2-7
CDR3 length: 19
D gene: TRBD2

CDR3 DNA: TGCGCCAGCAGCTTGGCGGAAGGCGGAGAAAATGAGCAGTTCTTC
CDR3 protein: CASSLAEGGENEQFF
V gene: TRBV5-1
clone size: NA
J gene: TRBJ2-1
CDR3 length: 15
D gene: NA

CDR3 DNA: TGTGCCAGCAGCGCTTTGGGACTAGCGAAAAATGAGCAGTTCTTC
CDR3 protein: CASSALGLAKNEQFF
V gene: TRBV11-2
clone size: NA
J gene: TRBJ2-1
CDR3 length: 15
D gene: TRBD2

CDR3 DNA: TGTGCCAGCAGTCTAGCGGGAGGAGGGACAGATACGCAGTATTTT
CDR3 protein: CASSLAGGGTDTQYF
V gene: TRBV6-4
clone size: NA
J gene: TRBJ2-3
CDR3 length: 15
D gene: TRBD2